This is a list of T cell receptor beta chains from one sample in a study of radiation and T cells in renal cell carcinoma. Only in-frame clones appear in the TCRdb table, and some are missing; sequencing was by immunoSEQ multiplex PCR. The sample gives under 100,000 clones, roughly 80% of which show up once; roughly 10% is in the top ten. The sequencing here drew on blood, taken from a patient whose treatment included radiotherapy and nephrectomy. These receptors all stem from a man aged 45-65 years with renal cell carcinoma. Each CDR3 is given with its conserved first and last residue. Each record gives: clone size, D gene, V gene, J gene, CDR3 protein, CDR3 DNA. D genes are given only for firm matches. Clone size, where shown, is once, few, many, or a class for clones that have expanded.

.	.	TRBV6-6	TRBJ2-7	CASRSTGIYEQYF	TGTGCCAGCAGGTCAACAGGGATCTACGAGCAGTACTTC
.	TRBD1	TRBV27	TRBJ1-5	CASRDIQGARQPQHF	TGTGCCAGCAGGGACATACAGGGGGCGCGTCAGCCCCAGCATTTT
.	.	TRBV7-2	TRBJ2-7	CASSHAGNYEQYF	TGTGCCAGCAGCCATGCAGGGAACTACGAGCAGTACTTC
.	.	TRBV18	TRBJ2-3	CASSPTGSSTDTQYF	TGTGCCAGCTCACCCACAGGCAGTAGCACAGATACGCAGTATTTT
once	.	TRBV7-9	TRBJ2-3	CASSLGPDTQYF	TGTGCCAGCAGCTTAGGCCCAGATACGCAGTATTTT
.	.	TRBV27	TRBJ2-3	CASSFLDFRADTQYF	TGTGCCAGCAGTTTTCTGGATTTTAGAGCAGATACGCAGTATTTT
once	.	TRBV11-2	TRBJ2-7	CASSQPVAAEQYF	TGTGCCAGCAGCCAACCCGTGGCGGCCGAGCAGTACTTC
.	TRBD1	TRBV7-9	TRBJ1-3	CASSLGQGATGNTIYF	TGTGCCAGCAGCTTAGGGCAGGGGGCTACTGGAAACACCATATATTTT
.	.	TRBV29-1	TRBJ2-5	CSVEVVEAQYF	TGCAGCGTTGAAGTTGTCGAGGCCCAGTACTTC
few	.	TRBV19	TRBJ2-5	CASSIGVGAAVKTQYF	TGTGCCAGTAGTATAGGGGTTGGGGCTGCTGTGAAGACCCAGTACTTC
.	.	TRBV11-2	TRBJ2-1	CASSIGSYNEQFF	TGTGCCAGCAGCATTGGTTCCTACAATGAGCAGTTCTTC
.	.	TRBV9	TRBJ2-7	CASSVDLGVAYEQYF	TGTGCCAGCAGCGTAGATTTGGGGGTCGCCTACGAGCAGTACTTC
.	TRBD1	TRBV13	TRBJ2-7	CASSFVDRGHHEQYF	TGTGCCAGCAGCTTCGTGGACAGGGGTCACCACGAGCAGTACTTC